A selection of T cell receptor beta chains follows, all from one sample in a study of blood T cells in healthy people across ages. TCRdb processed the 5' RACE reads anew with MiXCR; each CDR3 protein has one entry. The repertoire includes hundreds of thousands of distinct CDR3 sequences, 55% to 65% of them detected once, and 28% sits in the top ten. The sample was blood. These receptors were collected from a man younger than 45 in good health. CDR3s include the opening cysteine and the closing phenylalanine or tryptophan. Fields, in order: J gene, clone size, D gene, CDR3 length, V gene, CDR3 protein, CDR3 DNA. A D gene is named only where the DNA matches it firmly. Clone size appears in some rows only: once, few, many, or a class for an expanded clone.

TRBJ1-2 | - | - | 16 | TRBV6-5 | CAGSRTAKLANYGYTF | TGTGCCGGCAGTAGGACAGCAAAGTTAGCTAACTATGGCTACACCTTC
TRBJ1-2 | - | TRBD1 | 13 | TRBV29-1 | CSVGDRVDYGYTF | TGCAGCGTGGGGGACAGGGTAGACTATGGCTACACCTTC
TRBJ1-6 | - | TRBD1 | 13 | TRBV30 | CAWSQGGNSPLHF | TGTGCCTGGAGCCAGGGGGGTAATTCACCCCTCCACTTT
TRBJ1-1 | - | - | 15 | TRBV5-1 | CASSLARQGSTEAFF | TGCGCCAGCAGCTTGGCCCGGCAGGGGAGCACTGAAGCTTTCTTT
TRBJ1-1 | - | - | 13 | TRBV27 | CASGGKRDTEAFF | TGCGCCAGCGGGGGAAAGAGGGACACTGAAGCTTTCTTT
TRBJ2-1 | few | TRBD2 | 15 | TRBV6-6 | CASSPAGGLPNEQFF | TGTGCCAGCAGTCCCGCGGGGGGCCTACCCAATGAGCAGTTCTTC
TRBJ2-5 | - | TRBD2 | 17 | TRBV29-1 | CSVEDWPPGGRKETQYF | TGCAGCGTTGAAGATTGGCCCCCGGGGGGGAGGAAAGAGACCCAGTACTTC
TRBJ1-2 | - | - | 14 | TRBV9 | CASSVLSPNYGYTF | TGTGCCAGCAGCGTATTATCGCCTAACTATGGCTACACCTTC
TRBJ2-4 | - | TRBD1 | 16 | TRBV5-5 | CASSFGTGGLGNIQYF | TGTGCCAGCAGCTTCGGGACAGGGGGATTGGGAAACATTCAGTACTTC
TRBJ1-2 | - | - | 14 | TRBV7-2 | CASSPGVGQNGYTF | TGTGCCAGCAGTCCTGGGGTTGGACAGAATGGCTACACCTTC
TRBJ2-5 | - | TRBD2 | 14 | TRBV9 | CASSVEASGETQYF | TGTGCCAGCAGCGTAGAAGCTAGCGGAGAGACCCAGTACTTC
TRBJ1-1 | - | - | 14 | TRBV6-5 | CASRTPAGGGEAFF | TGTGCCAGCAGGACCCCGGCAGGCGGGGGTGAAGCTTTCTTT
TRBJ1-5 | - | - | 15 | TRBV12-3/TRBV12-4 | CASSAGTGLIWPQHF | TGTGCCAGCAGTGCCGGGACGGGCCTGATATGGCCCCAGCATTTT
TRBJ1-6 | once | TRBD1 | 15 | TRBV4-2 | CASSPRDRDNSPLHF | TGTGCCAGCAGTCCAAGGGACAGGGATAATTCACCCCTCCACTTT
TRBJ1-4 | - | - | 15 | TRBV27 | CASSFRGWDNEKLFF | TGTGCCAGCAGTTTCAGGGGATGGGATAATGAAAAACTGTTTTTT
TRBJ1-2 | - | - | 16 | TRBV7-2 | CASSSWGPTLYYGYTF | TGTGCCAGCAGCTCTTGGGGGCCTACATTGTACTATGGCTACACCTTC
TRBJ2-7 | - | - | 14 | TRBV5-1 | CASSLQAASCEQYF | TGCGCCAGCAGCTTGCAGGCAGCGAGCTGCGAGCAGTACTTC
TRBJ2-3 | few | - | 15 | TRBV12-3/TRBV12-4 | CASSFALASTDTQYF | TGTGCCAGCAGTTTCGCTCTAGCTAGCACAGATACGCAGTATTTT
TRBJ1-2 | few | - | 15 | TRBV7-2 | CASSRPGVDSYGYTF | TGTGCCAGCAGCCGACCGGGGGTGGATAGCTATGGCTACACCTTC
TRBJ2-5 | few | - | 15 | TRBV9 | CASSVEDREGETQYF | TGTGCCAGCAGCGTAGAGGACAGGGAGGGAGAGACCCAGTACTTC
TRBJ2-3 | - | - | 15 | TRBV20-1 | CSARLIGGATDTQYF | TGCAGTGCTAGATTGATCGGCGGCGCAACAGATACGCAGTATTTT
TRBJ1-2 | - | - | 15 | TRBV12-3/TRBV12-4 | CASSLAAFSLGGYTF | TGTGCCAGCAGTTTAGCCGCTTTTTCTTTGGGTGGCTACACCTTC
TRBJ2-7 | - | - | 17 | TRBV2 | CASSEALGQGPPYEQYF | TGTGCCAGCAGTGAAGCGCTTGGGCAGGGGCCACCCTACGAGCAGTACTTC
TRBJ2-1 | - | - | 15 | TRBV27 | CASSLRTLLYNEQFF | TGTGCCAGCTCCTTGAGGACACTCCTTTACAATGAGCAGTTCTTC
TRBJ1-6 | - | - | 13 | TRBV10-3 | CAISPEEGSPLHF | TGTGCCATCAGCCCCGAGGAGGGTTCACCCCTCCACTTT
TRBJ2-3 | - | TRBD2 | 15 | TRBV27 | CASTPGTRRTDTQYF | TGTGCCAGCACTCCTGGGACTAGGCGCACAGATACGCAGTATTTT
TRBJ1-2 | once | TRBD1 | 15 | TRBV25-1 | CASRDATGTGVGYTF | TGTGCCAGCAGGGACGCCACCGGGACAGGGGTCGGCTACACCTTC
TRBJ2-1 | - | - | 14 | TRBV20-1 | CSARDRTSSNEQFF | TGCAGTGCTAGAGATCGCACTTCCAGTAATGAGCAGTTCTTC
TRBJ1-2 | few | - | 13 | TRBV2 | CASTEGGDYGYTF | TGTGCCAGCACCGAGGGGGGAGACTATGGCTACACCTTC
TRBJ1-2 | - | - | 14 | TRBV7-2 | CASSMGGHYYGYTF | TGTGCCAGCAGCATGGGGGGGCATTACTATGGCTACACCTTC
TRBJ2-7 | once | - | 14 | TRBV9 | CASSKGAVSYEQYF | TGTGCCAGCAGCAAGGGAGCAGTATCCTACGAGCAGTACTTC
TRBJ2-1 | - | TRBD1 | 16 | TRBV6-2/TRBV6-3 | CASSYRGTGGHNEQFF | TGTGCCAGCAGTTATCGGGGGACAGGGGGCCACAATGAGCAGTTCTTC
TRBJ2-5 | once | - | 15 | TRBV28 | CASRIAEITQETQYF | TGTGCCAGCAGGATAGCGGAGATAACCCAAGAGACCCAGTACTTC
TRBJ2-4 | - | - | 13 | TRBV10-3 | CAISPEGRNIQYF | TGTGCCATCAGCCCGGAGGGTAGAAACATTCAGTACTTC
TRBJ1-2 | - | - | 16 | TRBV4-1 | CASSQAFGTSSYGYTF | TGCGCCAGCAGCCAAGCGTTTGGGACTTCTAGCTATGGCTACACCTTC
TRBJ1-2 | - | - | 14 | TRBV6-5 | CASSRDPGNYGYTF | TGTGCCAGCAGTCGCGACCCAGGCAACTATGGCTACACCTTC
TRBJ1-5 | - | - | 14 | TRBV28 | CASSLGVTYQPQHF | TGTGCCAGCAGTTTAGGGGTCACCTATCAGCCCCAGCATTTT
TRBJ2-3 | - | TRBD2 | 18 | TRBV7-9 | CASSFPRATSASTDTQYF | TGTGCCAGCAGCTTCCCCCGGGCGACTAGCGCAAGTACAGATACGCAGTATTTT